Listed below are T cell receptor beta chains from one sample, sequenced in a study of blood T cells in healthy people across ages. TCRdb reprocessed the 5' RACE reads via MiXCR and lists one record per CDR3 protein. The data hold 1,800,000 or so distinct CDR3 sequences, with roughly two fifths observed a single time. Sequenced material: blood. The origin of the receptors is a human donor in good health. CDR3s include the opening cysteine and the closing phenylalanine or tryptophan. Each record gives: V gene, clone size, J gene, D gene, CDR3 DNA, CDR3 protein. D genes are given only for firm matches. Expanded clones get a size class; other rows say once, few or many, or leave the size out.

V: TRBV6-5
size: few
J: TRBJ1-5
D: TRBD1
DNA: TGTGCCAGCAGGCCACTGACAGGGCTAGATCAGCCCCAGCATTTT
CDR3: CASRPLTGLDQPQHF

V: TRBV9
size: NA
J: TRBJ1-1
D: NA
DNA: TGTGCCAGCAGCGTTTCAGGGGTAGCTGAAGCTTTCTTT
CDR3: CASSVSGVAEAFF

V: TRBV12-3/TRBV12-4
size: NA
J: TRBJ2-7
D: TRBD1
DNA: TGTGCCAGCAGTGCTCCGGGACAGGGGACCTACGTGCAGTACTTC
CDR3: CASSAPGQGTYVQYF

V: TRBV6-5
size: NA
J: TRBJ2-4
D: NA
DNA: TGTGCCAGCAGTTACTCGATAGAAGTAAGCCAGTACTTC
CDR3: CASSYSIEVSQYF

V: TRBV7-8
size: NA
J: TRBJ1-1
D: NA
DNA: TGTGCCAGCAGCTCCGGCTGGTGGCAGTCGAACACTGAAGCCTTCTTT
CDR3: CASSSGWWQSNTEAFF

V: TRBV28
size: NA
J: TRBJ1-1
D: NA
DNA: TGTGCCAGCAGTTTCGGGAGGGTCTGGACTGAAGCTTTCTTT
CDR3: CASSFGRVWTEAFF

V: TRBV12-3/TRBV12-4
size: NA
J: TRBJ1-2
D: NA
DNA: TGTGCCAGCGCTAGACGGCTCCAAGGCTACACCTTC
CDR3: CASARRLQGYTF

V: TRBV6-1
size: few
J: TRBJ2-7
D: NA
DNA: TGTGCCAGCGGGAGGACAGACGACCACGAGCAGTACTTC
CDR3: CASGRTDDHEQYF

V: TRBV29-1
size: NA
J: TRBJ2-5
D: NA
DNA: NA
CDR3: CSATSGRKTQYF

V: TRBV29-1
size: many
J: TRBJ2-5
D: NA
DNA: TGCAGCGCTGGAACGCGGGAGACCCAGTACTTC
CDR3: CSAGTRETQYF

V: TRBV20-1
size: NA
J: TRBJ2-7
D: TRBD2
DNA: TGCAGTGTTGCCCCGGGACTAGTAAACTACGAGCAGTACTTC
CDR3: CSVAPGLVNYEQYF

V: TRBV4-3
size: few
J: TRBJ2-1
D: NA
DNA: TGCGCCAGCAGCCAAGATCTAGACTTCAATGAGCAGTTCTTC
CDR3: CASSQDLDFNEQFF

V: TRBV29-1
size: few
J: TRBJ2-5
D: NA
DNA: TGCAGCGTTGATGGGAGTAAAGAGACCCAGTACTTC
CDR3: CSVDGSKETQYF

V: TRBV20-1
size: NA
J: TRBJ2-7
D: TRBD1
DNA: TGCAGTGCTAGAGATCCTTTTTCCGGGACAGGGAGCTACGAGCAGTACTTC
CDR3: CSARDPFSGTGSYEQYF

V: TRBV7-8
size: few
J: TRBJ2-3
D: NA
DNA: TGTGCCAGCACTTCCAGGGGCGACACAGATACGCAGTATTTT
CDR3: CASTSRGDTDTQYF

V: TRBV29-1
size: NA
J: TRBJ1-1
D: NA
DNA: TGCGGCGCCAGGTCGGGTTCAACTGAAGCTTTCTTT
CDR3: CGARSGSTEAFF

V: TRBV20-1
size: NA
J: TRBJ2-7
D: NA
DNA: TGCAGTGCTAGAGATCCGTGGCAGGGGAAGCCCTACGAGCAGTACTTC
CDR3: CSARDPWQGKPYEQYF

V: TRBV12-3/TRBV12-4
size: NA
J: TRBJ2-6
D: TRBD2
DNA: TGTGCCAGCAGTTCACGACTAGCGGGGGCCTTCTCTGGGGCCAACGTCCTGACTTTC
CDR3: CASSSRLAGAFSGANVLTF

V: TRBV12-5
size: few
J: TRBJ1-2
D: NA
DNA: TGTGCTAGTGGTTTGTCTCCGAGGGGAGGCTACACCTTC
CDR3: CASGLSPRGGYTF

V: TRBV12-3/TRBV12-4
size: NA
J: TRBJ2-3
D: NA
DNA: TGTGCCAGCGGCGGACATAGCACAGATACGCAGTATTTT
CDR3: CASGGHSTDTQYF

V: TRBV20-1
size: NA
J: TRBJ1-4
D: NA
DNA: TGCAGTGTTACCACGACGGGAAGTAATGAAAAACTGTTTTTT
CDR3: CSVTTTGSNEKLFF

V: TRBV4-3
size: NA
J: TRBJ1-2
D: NA
DNA: TGCGCCAGCAGCCAACCCTGGGCAGGTGGTGGCTACACCTTC
CDR3: CASSQPWAGGGYTF

V: TRBV18
size: few
J: TRBJ2-5
D: TRBD2
DNA: TGTGCCAGCTCACCAAACGTTCCGGACGCGGGGGAGCAGTACTTC
CDR3: CASSPNVPDAGEQYF

V: TRBV5-1
size: many
J: TRBJ2-5
D: TRBD2
DNA: TGCGCCAGCTCGGGGGGGGGACAAGAGACCCAGTACTTC
CDR3: CASSGGGQETQYF

V: TRBV20-1
size: NA
J: TRBJ1-5
D: NA
DNA: TGCAGTGCTAGTAGGGAGGTTGGGCAGCCCCAGCATTTT
CDR3: CSASREVGQPQHF

V: TRBV7-9
size: NA
J: TRBJ2-7
D: NA
DNA: TGTGCCAGCAGCGGTTCAGAGGTCTACGAGCAGTACTTC
CDR3: CASSGSEVYEQYF

V: TRBV12-3/TRBV12-4
size: NA
J: TRBJ2-7
D: NA
DNA: TGTGCCAGCAGTCCCGACCACGAGAAGTACTTC
CDR3: CASSPDHEKYF

V: TRBV4-3
size: NA
J: TRBJ2-3
D: NA
DNA: TGCGCCGGCAGCCAAGTAGCGGCAGATACGCAGTATTTT
CDR3: CAGSQVAADTQYF

V: TRBV12-3/TRBV12-4
size: many
J: TRBJ2-6
D: NA
DNA: TGTGCCAGCAAAGTCTCTGGGGCCAACGTCCTGACTTTC
CDR3: CASKVSGANVLTF